The clone carrying this T cell receptor (beta chain) was counted only a few times. The data were taken from a study of shared clonotypes between healthy human individuals. Method: immunoSEQ multiplex PCR; TCRdb's copy keeps in-frame clones and lacks some. Of approximately 240,000 clones in the sample, 65% to 70% were seen once. Germline lookup yields CDR1 SGDLS and CDR2 YYNGEE. V gave up 0 bases and J gave up 2 bases, with 6 bases separating them. This CDR3 is 14 amino acids long. The sequence derives from a man under 40 in good health. The V gene is TRBV9, the J gene TRBJ1-5, with D maybe TRBD1 (6 bases). The sample consisted of memory CD4+ T cells sorted from blood. Subset described: CD45RA-negative fraction. The CDR3 sequence: CASSVDRGNQPQHF. DNA of the CDR3: TGTGCCAGCAGCGTAGACAGGGGCAATCAGCCCCAGCATTTT.